This note documents a single T cell receptor (beta chain) sequence. The normal lung sample lay at least 3 cm, and maximally far, from the tumour. The germline V gene has CDR1 LNHNV and CDR2 YYDKDF (reference sequence). V trimming: 4 bases; J trimming: 3 bases; junction bases outside the gene matches: 2. The CDR3 extends over 14 amino acids. The data were taken from a study of immune cell composition in non-small cell lung cancer. Libraries were prepared by immunoSEQ multiplex PCR; TCRdb keeps only in-frame clonotypes and omits some of them. The sample lists some 5,100 clones; roughly 84% were seen once.

The clonotype comes from a human donor with non-small cell lung cancer. Some clones in this sample may be carry-over from other donors' samples. V is TRBV15 and J is TRBJ2-2; 7 bases are shared with TRBD1. Sample: non-adjacent lung tissue. Here the CDR3 reads CATSIGGDTGELFF. CDR3 nucleotides: TGTGCCACCAGCATAGGGGGCGACACCGGGGAGCTGTTTTTT. Filled out from reference TRBV15 and TRBJ2-2, the complete variable domain reads DAMVIQNPRYQVTQFGKPVTLSCSQTLNHNVMYWYQQKSSQAPKLLFHYYDKDFNNEADTPDNFQSRRPNTSFCFLDIRSPGLGDTAMYLCATSIGGDTGELFFGEGSRLTVL.